This T cell receptor (beta chain) was captured in a study of blood T cell repertoires in COVID-19 (TCRdb year 2020). Background for the entire study: Samples from collaborators originated in the United States, Italy and Spain and spanned both the acute and convalescent phases of COVID-19. The repertoires were released in a freely available public database meant as a resource for research on the immune response to SARS-CoV-2. HLA class I and class II types, where available, came from metadata supplied by the sample provider rather than from assay-based typing. A de-identified subject ID, COVID-19 status, age in years and sex were almost always included in the sample metadata. Subjects who had been exposed to COVID-19, were actively infected with it, or had recovered from it provided the deeply sampled blood TCRbeta repertoires that made up the dataset. The prospective study material was composed of cDNA or gDNA derived from T cells, B-cell-depleted T cells, or PBMCs. The samples were drawn from the first 160 participants of the ongoing ImmuneRACE study and from 950 to 1,500 subjects provided by 6 global collaborators.

Each collaborating institution followed its own protocols to collect whole blood in K2EDTA tubes. For TCRbeta analysis, collaborator samples were shipped as frozen whole blood, as isolated PBMCs, or as DNA extracted from either sample type. TCRbeta CDR3 regions were amplified from genomic DNA by means of the immunoSEQ Assay, a bias-controlled multiplex PCR. Per the source publication's procedure: Nucleated cell counts per sample were estimated from amplification of reference gene primers within the assay. Sequence reads were collapsed and filtered to measure the absolute abundance of every unique TCRbeta CDR3 rearrangement. For each sample, productive Simpson clonality was calculated by taking the square root of Simpson's diversity index across productive rearrangements. The table was pulled from immuneACCESS by TCRdb, which kept in-frame rearrangements only. Such tables lose some clones; where checked, under half of the loss comes from unresolved V genes, and the rest has no known cause. D and trimming were read from the DNA, whereas the V and J calls and clone size are those reported in that table. The sample contains 450,000 to 500,000 clones, approximately 85% of them found a single time. The top ten hold roughly 3.2% of the sample.

Its CDR3 holds 16 amino acids, cysteine through phenylalanine. Just the 48-base CDR3 DNA is kept, in frame starting at base 1. At the junction V is shortened by 4 bases and J by 2 bases; bases outside the gene matches: 5. CDR1 and CDR2 are read off the germline V gene (reference sequence) as LNHDA and SQIVND. The paper as a whole reports these results and caveats: Clinical and demographic metadata were provided uncurated, with the amount varying by source and participant.

Concerning this clone: The clone's antigen remains unknown. Base qualities are not provided; no much larger clone lies one nucleotide away.

Sequencing was performed on peripheral blood. The sequence came from a human donor in a cohort sampled during active COVID-19. Rearrangement joined TRBV19 to TRBJ1-3; TRBD1 aligns with 10 central bases. The nucleotides are TGTGCCAGTAGTAGAGACAGGGGGCGAGCTGGAAACACCATATATTTT. This encodes CASSRDRGRAGNTIYF.